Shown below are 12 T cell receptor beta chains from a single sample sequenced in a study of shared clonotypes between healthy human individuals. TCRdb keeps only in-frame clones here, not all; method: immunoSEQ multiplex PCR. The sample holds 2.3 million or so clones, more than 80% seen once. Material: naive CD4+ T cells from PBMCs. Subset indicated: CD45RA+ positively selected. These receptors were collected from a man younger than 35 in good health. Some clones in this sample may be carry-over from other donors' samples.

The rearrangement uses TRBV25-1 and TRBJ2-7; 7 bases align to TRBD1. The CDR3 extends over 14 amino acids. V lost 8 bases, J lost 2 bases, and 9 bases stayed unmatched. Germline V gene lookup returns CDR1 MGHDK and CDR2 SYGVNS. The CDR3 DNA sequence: TGTGCCAGCGGGGCTCGCGGACAGGCCTACGAGCAGTACTTC. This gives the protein CASGARGQAYEQYF.

The CDR3 sequence: CASSSRDLTYEQYF. The CDR3 nucleotides are TGTGCCAGCAGTAGCCGGGACCTAACCTACGAGCAGTACTTC. The chain uses TRBV6-1 and TRBJ2-7; the D call may be TRBD1 or TRBD2 (5 bases each). Per germline, CDR1 MNHNS and CDR2 SASEGT. With 5 bases removed from V and 2 bases from J, the gap between germline ends came to 13 bases. This CDR3 is 14 amino acids long.

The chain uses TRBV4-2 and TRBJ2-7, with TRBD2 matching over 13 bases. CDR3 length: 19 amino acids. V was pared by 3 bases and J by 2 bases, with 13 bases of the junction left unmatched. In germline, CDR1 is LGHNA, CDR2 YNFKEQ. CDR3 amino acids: CASSQDGLAGVKGTYEQYF. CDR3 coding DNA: TGTGCCAGCAGCCAGGATGGACTAGCGGGAGTTAAGGGCACCTACGAGCAGTACTTC.

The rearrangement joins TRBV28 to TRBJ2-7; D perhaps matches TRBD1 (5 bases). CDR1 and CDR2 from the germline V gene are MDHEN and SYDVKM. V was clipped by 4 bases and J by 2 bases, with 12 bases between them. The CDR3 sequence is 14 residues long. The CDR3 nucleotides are TGTGCCAGCAGTTCATACAGGATTACCTACGAGCAGTACTTC. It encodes CASSSYRITYEQYF.

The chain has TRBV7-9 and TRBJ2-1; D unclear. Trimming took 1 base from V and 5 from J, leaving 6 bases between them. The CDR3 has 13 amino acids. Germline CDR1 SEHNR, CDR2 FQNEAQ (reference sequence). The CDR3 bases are TGTGCCAGCAGCTTAGGAGGTCACAATGAGCAGTTCTTC. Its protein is CASSLGGHNEQFF.

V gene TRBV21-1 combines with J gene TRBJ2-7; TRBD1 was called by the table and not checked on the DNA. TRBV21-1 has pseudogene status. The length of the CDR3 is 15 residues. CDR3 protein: CASSKGGTVGYEQYF. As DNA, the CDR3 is TGTGCCAGCAGCAAAGGCGGGACAGTGGGGTACGAGCAGTACTTC.

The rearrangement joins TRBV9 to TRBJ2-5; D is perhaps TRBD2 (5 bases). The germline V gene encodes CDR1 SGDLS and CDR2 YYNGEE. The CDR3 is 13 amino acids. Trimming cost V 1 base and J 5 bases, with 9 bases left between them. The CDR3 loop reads CASSVQTGETQYF. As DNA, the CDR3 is TGTGCCAGCAGCGTACAAACGGGGGAGACCCAGTACTTC.

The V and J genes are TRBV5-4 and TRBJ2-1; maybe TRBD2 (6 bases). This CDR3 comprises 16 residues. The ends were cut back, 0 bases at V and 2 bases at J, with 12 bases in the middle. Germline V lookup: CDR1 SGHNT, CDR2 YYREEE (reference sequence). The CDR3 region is CASSLGASEAYNEQFF. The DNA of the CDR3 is TGTGCCAGCAGCTTGGGGGCTAGCGAAGCCTACAATGAGCAGTTCTTC.

The CDR3 DNA follows: TGTGCCAGCAGCCCCCGAGGTGGTCCGACCGCCTACAATGAGCAGTTCTTC. It specifies CASSPRGGPTAYNEQFF. This chain links TRBV7-3 with TRBJ2-1; D call uncertain. V lost 5 bases, J lost 2 bases, and 19 bases lay in between. Germline values: CDR1 SGHTA, CDR2 FQGTGA. The CDR3 covers 17 residues.

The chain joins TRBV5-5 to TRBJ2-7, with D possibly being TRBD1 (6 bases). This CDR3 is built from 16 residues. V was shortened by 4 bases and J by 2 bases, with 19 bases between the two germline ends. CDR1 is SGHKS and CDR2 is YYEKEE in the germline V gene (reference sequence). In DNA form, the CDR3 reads TGTGCCAGCAGCACCGGGTGGGGGCGCTTGCCCTACGAGCAGTACTTC. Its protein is CASSTGWGRLPYEQYF.

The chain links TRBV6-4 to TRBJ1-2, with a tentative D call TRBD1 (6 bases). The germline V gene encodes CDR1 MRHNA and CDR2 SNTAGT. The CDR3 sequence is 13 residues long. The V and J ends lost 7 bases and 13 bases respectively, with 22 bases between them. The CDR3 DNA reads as TGTGCCAGCACCACGTCGACGGGGGCCCTCCTCACCTTC. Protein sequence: CASTTSTGALLTF.

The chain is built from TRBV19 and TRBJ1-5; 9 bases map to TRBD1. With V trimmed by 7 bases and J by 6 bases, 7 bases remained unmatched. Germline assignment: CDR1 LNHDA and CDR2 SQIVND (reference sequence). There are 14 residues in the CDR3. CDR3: CASKGQGVGQPQHF. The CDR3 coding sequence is TGTGCCAGTAAGGGACAGGGAGTGGGTCAGCCCCAGCATTTT.